One T cell receptor (beta chain) is described in this entry. CDR3 size: 17 residues. V trimming: 1 base; J trimming: 5 bases; junction bases outside the gene matches: 3. Germline V lookup: CDR1 SGHTA, CDR2 FQGTGA. Nominally healthy donors provided the samples, though records likely missed some immune exposures. The data were obtained in a study of cytomegalovirus exposure and HLA in healthy donors. Primers: 60 Vbeta forward and 13 Jbeta reverse. TCRdb keeps only in-frame clones here, not all; method: immunoSEQ multiplex PCR. The sample records over 150,000 clones, roughly 78% being singletons. Specimen: PBMCs. The receptor was isolated from a woman between 45 and 60 years old in good health and CMV-seropositive. The gene calls are TRBV7-3 and TRBJ2-3; 16 nucleotides match TRBD2. The CDR3 here is CASSLKGLAGGRDTQYF. The DNA of the CDR3 is TGTGCCAGCAGCTTAAAGGGACTAGCGGGGGGGCGAGATACGCAGTATTTT.